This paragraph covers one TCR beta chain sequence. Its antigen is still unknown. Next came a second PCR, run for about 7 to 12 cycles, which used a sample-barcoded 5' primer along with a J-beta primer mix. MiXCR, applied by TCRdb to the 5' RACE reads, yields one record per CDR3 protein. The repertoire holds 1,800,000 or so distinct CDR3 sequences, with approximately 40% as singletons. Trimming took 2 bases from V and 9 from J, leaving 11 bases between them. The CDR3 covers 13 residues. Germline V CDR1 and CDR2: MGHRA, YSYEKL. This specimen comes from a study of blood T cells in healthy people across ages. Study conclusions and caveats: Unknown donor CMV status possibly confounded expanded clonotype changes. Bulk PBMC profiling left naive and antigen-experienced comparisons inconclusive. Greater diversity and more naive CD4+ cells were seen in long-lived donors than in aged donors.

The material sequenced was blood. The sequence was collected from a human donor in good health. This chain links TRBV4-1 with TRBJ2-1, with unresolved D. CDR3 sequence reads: CASSQSPSREQFF. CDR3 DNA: TGCGCCAGCAGCCAAAGCCCTAGTCGTGAGCAGTTCTTC.